These 10 T cell receptor beta chains were all obtained from the same sample, sequenced in a study of metastatic and nonmetastatic thyroid tumors. Patients were all untreated before their thyroid surgery. TCRdb re-analyzed the PCR reads using MiXCR. Of more than 65,000 clones detected, 14% appear once; the ten largest clones hold more than 6.5%. The material sequenced was blood. These receptors were collected from a male donor with papillary thyroid cancer or a benign thyroid nodule (not recorded which). Some clones in this sample may be carry-over from other donors' samples.

This clone was recorded many times. The rearrangement links TRBV7-6 to TRBJ2-7; a possible D gene is TRBD1 (6 bases). Per germline, CDR1 SGHVS and CDR2 FNYEAQ. This CDR3 is 15 amino acids long. The V end lost 2 bases, the J end lost 4 bases, and 15 bases lay between the germline ends. The CDR3 DNA follows: TGTGCCAGCAGCTTATCTGGGGGCGTCGGGTACGAGCAGTACTTC. It yields the protein CASSLSGGVGYEQYF.

This clone was observed many times. DNA for the CDR3: TGTGCCAGTAGTTCCCGGGACAGATTACTTTCTGGCGGGGAGCTGTTTTTT. Protein: CASSSRDRLLSGGELFF. The rearrangement joins TRBV19 to TRBJ2-2, with 7 bases aligning to TRBD1. The CDR3 runs 17 residues. Germline CDR1 reads LNHDA; CDR2 reads SQIVND (reference sequence). J gave up 7 bases and V 5 bases, and 16 bases lay outside the gene matches.

This clone was seen many times. The CDR3 loop is CASSFQQGLKDGYTF. The CDR3 DNA is TGTGCCAGCAGCTTCCAACAGGGTCTGAAAGATGGCTACACCTTC. The rearrangement uses TRBV13 and TRBJ1-2, with D possibly being TRBD1 (6 bases). Germline lookup yields CDR1 PRHDT and CDR2 FYEKMQ (reference sequence). The CDR3 loop spans 15 amino acids. V lost 3 bases, J lost 6 bases, and 17 bases lay in between.

This clone occurred many times. This chain uses TRBV4-1 with TRBJ2-3, with 11 positions matching TRBD2. Germline loops: CDR1 MGHRA, CDR2 YSYEKL. The CDR3 is made up of 16 amino acids. Unmatched junction bases numbered 8, after V lost 7 bases and J lost 2 bases. CDR3 in amino acids: CASKSVSGRVTDTQYF. The CDR3 region has the DNA TGCGCCAGCAAATCGGTTAGCGGGAGGGTCACAGATACGCAGTATTTT.

This clone has at least ten counts. The V gene is TRBV5-6, the J gene TRBJ1-6, with D perhaps matching TRBD1 (6 bases). Trimming removed 2 bases from V and 7 bases from J, with 10 bases in between. Germline V gives CDR1 SGHDT, CDR2 YYEEEE. The CDR3 sequence is 14 residues long. CDR3 sequence: CASSFTGNNSPLHF. For the CDR3, the DNA is TGTGCCAGCAGCTTCACAGGGAACAATTCACCCCTCCACTTT.

About this clone: This sequence may be a read error, since a much larger clone differs from it by one base. J is TRBJ2-1 and V is TRBV5-4, with a tentative D call TRBD2 (5 bases). Germline CDR1 reads SGHNT; CDR2 reads YYREEE (reference sequence). The CDR3 consists of 15 residues. CDR3 sequence reads: CASILAGETNNEQFF. DNA of the CDR3: TGTGCCAGCATCTTGGCCGGGGAGACTAACAATGAGCAGTTCTTC.

The J gene is TRBJ1-1, the V gene TRBV10-3, with TRBD1 matching 9 bases. CDR1 and CDR2 from the germline V gene are ENHRY and SYGVKD. The CDR3 extends over 15 amino acids. J lost 5 bases, V lost 5 bases, and 9 bases had no gene match. CDR3 protein: CAISPGQGGGTEAFF. DNA of the CDR3: TGTGCCATCAGTCCGGGACAGGGAGGAGGGACTGAAGCTTTCTTT.

In its sample, this clone was seen a few times. CDR3: CASSGTARYGYTF. CDR3 bases: TGTGCCAGCAGCGGGACAGCCCGCTATGGCTACACCTTC. The chain employs TRBV2 and TRBJ1-2, with 7 bases that match TRBD1. Germline V gene data show CDR1 as SNHLY and CDR2 as FYNNEI. This CDR3 comprises 13 residues. J was trimmed by 4 bases and V by 6 bases; bases with no gene match: 5.

This clone has a count of ten or more. J is TRBJ2-5 and V is TRBV11-2; tentatively, D is TRBD2 (6 bases). Germline CDR1 and CDR2: SGHAT and FQNNGV. V was cut by 4 bases and J by 5 bases, with 20 bases left in between. The CDR3 consists of 16 residues. The CDR3 here is CASSSLRGGPVETQYF. DNA for the CDR3: TGTGCCAGCAGCTCCCTTCGTGGAGGGCCCGTGGAGACCCAGTACTTC. Filled out from reference TRBV11-2 and TRBJ2-5, the complete variable domain reads EAGVAQSPRYKIIEKRQSVAFWCNPISGHATLYWYQQILGQGPKLLIQFQNNGVVDDSQLPKDRFSAERLKGVDSTLKIQPAKLEDSAVYLCASSSLRGGPVETQYFGPGTRLLVL.

This clone was recorded at least ten times. This chain uses TRBV30 with TRBJ1-6; D might be TRBD1 (5 bases). The germline V gene has CDR1 GTSNPN and CDR2 SVGIG (reference sequence). V shed 3 bases and J shed 5 bases, with 11 bases lying between them. This CDR3 region has 14 residues. CDR3 sequence: CAWRRGGDNSPLHF. The CDR3 region has the DNA TGTGCCTGGAGGAGGGGAGGGGATAATTCACCCCTCCACTTT.